A selection of T cell receptor beta chains follows, all from one sample in a study of T cell responses to AZD1222 COVID-19 vaccine. TCRdb's table, derived via immunoSEQ multiplex PCR, lists solely in-frame clones and lacks some. This sample yields 100,000 to 150,000 clones, of which around nine tenths are seen a single time; about 1.2% belongs to the top ten. This sample comprised peripheral blood, obtained on day 0 of AZD1222 vaccination. These receptors originate from an adult in good health. Each CDR3 is given with its conserved first and last residue. A D gene is named only where the DNA matches it firmly.

D	J	V	DNA	CDR3
TRBD1	TRBJ1-4	TRBV7-9	TGTGCCAGCACCCTCGGACAGGGTCCCGAAAAACTGTTTTTT	CASTLGQGPEKLFF
TRBD1	TRBJ2-7	TRBV5-1	TGCGCCAGCAGCTACGGGACAGGGCAATCACTTTACGAGCAGTACTTC	CASSYGTGQSLYEQYF
TRBD1	TRBJ2-2	TRBV27	TGTGCCAGCAGACAAAAGGGGACAGACCCCCCCGGGGAGCTGTTTTTT	CASRQKGTDPPGELFF
NA	TRBJ1-4	TRBV10-2	TGCGCCACCCGGCCCGCAACTAATGAAAAACTGTTTTTT	CATRPATNEKLFF
NA	TRBJ1-5	TRBV18	TGTGCCAGCTCTCCAGAACTATATCAGCCCCAGCATTTT	CASSPELYQPQHF
NA	TRBJ1-3	TRBV7-2	TGTGCCAGCAGCTCACAGGGCGGATGGGCTGGAAACACCATATATTTT	CASSSQGGWAGNTIYF
TRBD2	TRBJ2-5	TRBV2	TGTGCCAGCAGTACTAGCGGGGAGACCCAGTACTTC	CASSTSGETQYF
NA	TRBJ1-1	TRBV21-1	TGTGCCAGCAAACAAAGGGGAGAGTATAAACTGCCGAACACTGAAGCTTTCTTT	CASKQRGEYKLPNTEAFF
TRBD1	TRBJ1-2	TRBV2	TGTGCCAGCAGCGGGGACAGGGTAGGAGGCTACACCTTC	CASSGDRVGGYTF
TRBD1	TRBJ2-7	TRBV19	TGTGCCAGTAAAGGGCCGGAGGAGTGGCAGGGGGTATCCTACGAGCAGTACTTC	CASKGPEEWQGVSYEQYF
NA	TRBJ1-1	TRBV12-3/TRBV12-4	TGTGCCAGCAGTTCAGGGTTGACTGAAGCTTTCTTT	CASSSGLTEAFF
TRBD1	TRBJ2-1	TRBV5-4	TGTGCCAGCAGCTGGGGACAGGGGGAGGGCGTTGAGCAGTTCTTC	CASSWGQGEGVEQFF
TRBD2	TRBJ2-1	TRBV9	TGTGCCAGCAGCAAAAGGACTAGCCTTGACAATGAGCAGTTCTTC	CASSKRTSLDNEQFF
NA	TRBJ1-1	TRBV4-1	TGCGCCAGCAGCCTTACTTCAGGGGAATCTTTCTTT	CASSLTSGESFF
NA	TRBJ2-7	TRBV14	TGTGCCAGCAGCCAATACCGCTTCTACGAGCAGTACTTC	CASSQYRFYEQYF
NA	TRBJ1-1	TRBV5-4	TGTGCCAGCAGCTTACCGACAGGCATGAACACTGAAGCTTTCTTT	CASSLPTGMNTEAFF
NA	TRBJ2-3	TRBV25-1	TGTGCCAGCAGCCAGCTAGTGGGGGATACGCAGTATTTT	CASSQLVGDTQYF
NA	TRBJ1-5	TRBV18	TGTGCCAGCTCACCACAAGGGTTTGAGCCCCAGCATTTT	CASSPQGFEPQHF
NA	TRBJ1-1	TRBV7-2	TGTGCCAGCAGCTTAAGGCAGGGCACTGAAGCTTTCTTT	CASSLRQGTEAFF